This TCR beta chain was found in a study of CD8 T cells in ankylosing spondylitis. This clonotype has a handful of counts. Antigen specificity is unknown. Study-wide findings and caveats: Reports of some motif variants in reactive arthritis synovial fluid and blood predate this one.

TCRdb used MiXCR to reprocess the 5' RACE reads, holding one entry per CDR3 protein. The sample holds around 130,000 distinct CDR3 sequences, roughly 7.3% seen once. The CDR3 runs 17 residues. V trimming: 4 bases; J trimming: 3 bases; junction bases outside the gene matches: 11. Per the germline V gene, CDR1 is MNHEY and CDR2 is SVGEGT. The TCR comes from a male donor with ankylosing spondylitis or in good health (not recorded which). The chain has TRBV6-2 or TRBV6-3 and TRBJ2-7, with 11 bases identical to TRBD2. Sample: blood, either unsorted or a sorted T cell fraction (not recorded which). The CDR3 coding sequence is TGTGCCAGCAGTTTAGAAGAACTAGCGGGGGACAGCTACGAGCAGTACTTC. Protein product: CASSLEELAGDSYEQYF.